A single sample is the source of the 17 T cell receptor beta chains below, sequenced in a study of T-cell reconstitution after alpha-beta-depleted transplantation in children. Preparation of the TCRbeta library was carried out with unique molecular identifiers. TCRdb passed the PCR reads through MiXCR, listing each CDR3 protein once. Among under 35,000 distinct CDR3 sequences listed, roughly a sixth were seen once. The source was PBMCs, mostly from graft donor cells, collected 60 days after TCRalphabeta/CD19-depleted stem cell transplant. The source is a male patient between 2 and 15 years old who had a stem cell transplant for acute lymphoblastic leukemia, so the T cells may come from the graft donor.

V gene TRBV11-2 combines with J gene TRBJ2-4; D may be TRBD1 or TRBD2 (5 bases each). Germline lookup yields CDR1 SGHAT and CDR2 FQNNGV. The CDR3 extends over 13 amino acids. V shed 5 bases and J shed 7 bases, with 12 bases lying between them. DNA of the CDR3: TGTGCCAGCAGCCCGGGGACCCCTAACATTCAGTACTTC. It specifies CASSPGTPNIQYF.

This clonotype came up many times. The gene calls are TRBV2 and TRBJ2-3; 10 bases agree with TRBD1. V was pared by 5 bases and J by 4 bases, with 3 bases of the junction left unmatched. The germline gives CDR1 SNHLY, CDR2 FYNNEI. The CDR3 sequence is 14 residues long. CDR3 residues: CASSLDRGSDTQYF. In nucleotides, the CDR3 is TGTGCCAGCAGTCTGGACAGGGGGTCAGATACGCAGTATTTT.

This clonotype was observed a handful of times. The chain combines TRBV24-1 with TRBJ1-6; D ambiguous. Trimming left V 4 bases short and J 1 base short, with 13 bases between. The CDR3 sequence is 17 residues long. Germline lookup yields CDR1 KGHDR and CDR2 SFDVKD. The CDR3 here is CATSDLIRTSYNSPLHF. The CDR3 DNA follows: TGTGCCACCAGTGACTTAATCAGGACGTCCTATAATTCACCCCTCCACTTT.

In its sample, this clonotype was seen many times. V gene TRBV20-1 combines with J gene TRBJ1-2; 8 bases match TRBD1. The CDR3 spans 13 residues. J was trimmed by 8 bases and V by 5 bases; bases with no gene match: 10. Germline values: CDR1 DFQATT, CDR2 SNEGSKA (reference sequence). The CDR3 DNA reads as TGCAGTGCTCCGAGGACAGGGTTGATCGGCTACACCTTC. It specifies CSAPRTGLIGYTF.

This chain connects TRBV5-1 to TRBJ1-6; TRBD1 agrees at 7 bases. This CDR3 spans 15 amino acids. V was clipped by 3 bases and J by 4 bases; unmatched bases: 4. In germline, CDR1 is SGHRS, CDR2 YFSETQ. In DNA, the CDR3 is TGCGCCAGCAGCTCCCAGGGGGGGTATAATTCACCCCTCCACTTT. Amino acids: CASSSQGGYNSPLHF.

The V and J genes are TRBV30 and TRBJ2-5, with D uncertain. From germline, CDR1 is GTSNPN and CDR2 SVGIG (reference sequence). V was pared by 0 bases and J by 8 bases, with 16 bases between. The length of the CDR3 is 14 residues. CDR3 protein: CAWSVDTKSRTQYF. DNA of the CDR3: TGTGCCTGGAGTGTAGACACCAAGAGCAGAACCCAGTACTTC.

The chain couples TRBV3-1 to TRBJ2-1; TRBD2 is a possible D gene (6 bases). V was cut by 0 bases and J by 8 bases, with 14 bases left in between. CDR1 and CDR2 from the germline V gene are LGHDT and YNNKEL (reference sequence). The CDR3 is 15 residues long. CDR3 bases: TGTGCCAGCAGCCAAGACACAACGGGACTCCATGAGCAGTTCTTC. This codes for CASSQDTTGLHEQFF.

This clonotype was seen at least ten times. The genes are TRBV20-1 and TRBJ2-5; D perhaps matches TRBD1 (6 bases). The V and J ends lost 6 bases and 4 bases respectively, with 18 bases between them. The CDR3 is made up of 14 amino acids. Per germline, CDR1 DFQATT and CDR2 SNEGSKA (reference sequence). CDR3 coding DNA: TGCAGTGCGACATCCATGGGGGCCGTAGAGACCCAGTACTTC. This encodes CSATSMGAVETQYF.

Many counts were recorded for this clonotype. This chain joins TRBV5-1 and TRBJ2-7, with D perhaps given as TRBD1 or TRBD2 (5 bases each). The germline V gene encodes CDR1 SGHRS and CDR2 YFSETQ. Trimming stripped 4 bases from V and 7 bases from J, with 12 bases between. This CDR3 contains 12 residues. CDR3 region: CASSTGTGEQYF. CDR3 nucleotides: TGCGCCAGCAGCACCGGGACCGGGGAGCAGTACTTC.

This clonotype was counted only a few times. This rearrangement joins TRBV12-3 or TRBV12-4 to TRBJ2-1, with TRBD1 matching over 8 bases. CDR3 size: 15 residues. The ends lost 4 bases at V and 3 bases at J; junction bases unmatched: 5. CDR3 bases: TGTGCCAGCAGTTCGACAGGGGCTAGCTACAATGAGCAGTTCTTC. Its protein is CASSSTGASYNEQFF.

The rearrangement links TRBV29-1 to TRBJ2-5; tentatively, D is TRBD1 (6 bases). The CDR3 totals 10 residues. CDR1 and CDR2 (germline): SQVTM, ANQGSEA. Trimming cost V 2 bases and J 14 bases, with 12 bases left between them. The CDR3 nucleotides are TGCAGCGTTGAATCCGCCAGGGGATACTTC. Amino acids: CSVESARGYF.

This clonotype was counted many times. This chain links TRBV7-9 with TRBJ2-7, with 9 positions matching TRBD1. J gave up 1 base and V 6 bases, and 7 bases lay outside the gene matches. Germline V gives CDR1 SEHNR, CDR2 FQNEAQ (reference sequence). The CDR3 sequence is 15 residues long. In DNA, the CDR3 is TGTGCCAGCAGGTTGAGGACAGGGGAGTCCTACGAGCAGTACTTC. Translated, it gives CASRLRTGESYEQYF.

The chain couples TRBV6-5 to TRBJ1-4; the D gene is possibly TRBD1 (5 bases). The CDR3 covers 14 residues. V gave up 7 bases and J gave up 5 bases, with 14 bases separating them. Germline V lookup: CDR1 MNHEY, CDR2 SVGAGI. CDR3 loop: CASKFQGKNEKLFF. CDR3 coding DNA: TGTGCCAGCAAGTTTCAGGGCAAGAATGAAAAACTGTTTTTT.

This clonotype was recorded at least ten times. The chain recombines TRBV15 with TRBJ2-5; D is undetermined. The ends were cut back, 0 bases at V and 6 bases at J, with 2 bases in the middle. The CDR3 is 11 residues long. Germline CDR1 reads LNHNV; CDR2 reads YYDKDF (reference sequence). CDR3 sequence reads: CATSREKTQYF. The CDR3 DNA reads TGTGCCACCAGCAGAGAAAAGACCCAGTACTTC.

Relative to its sample, this clonotype is medium-sized (0.01 to 0.1%). V is TRBV12-3 or TRBV12-4 and J is TRBJ2-1; D is ambiguous. This CDR3 region has 14 residues. The ends were cut back, 1 base at V and 6 bases at J, with 10 bases in the middle. The CDR3 region has the DNA TGTGCCAGCAGTTTAGGGTGGGGTGCCAATGAGCAGTTCTTC. Translated, it gives CASSLGWGANEQFF.

This clonotype was seen at least ten times. This chain uses TRBV24-1 with TRBJ2-1; D is undetermined. Per the germline V gene, CDR1 is KGHDR and CDR2 is SFDVKD. V was cut by 3 bases and J by 5 bases, with 16 bases left in between. The CDR3 runs 16 residues. In nucleotides, the CDR3 is TGTGCCACCAGTGATCTCCCCCTCGGCAAAAACAATGAGCAGTTCTTC. It specifies CATSDLPLGKNNEQFF.

A word on this clonotype: A much larger clone lies a single base off, so this may be a read error. The J gene is TRBJ2-1, the V gene TRBV12-3 or TRBV12-4, with TRBD2 identical over 7 bases. The CDR3 runs 18 residues. The CDR3 DNA reads TGTGCCTGCAGTGCCGGAGGAGTGGGGACTATACCCCCTAATGAGCAGTTCTTC. Translation gives CACSAGGVGTIPPNEQFF.